A single T cell receptor beta chain is shown here with its context. Its antigen remains unidentified. No clone much larger than this one lies a single base away; base qualities are absent. Library preparation used the immunoSEQ multiplex PCR assay. The multiplex PCR relied on a mix of 60 forward primers for TCR Vbeta segments and 13 reverse primers for TCR Jbeta segments. The CDR3 region of rearranged TCR beta genes was amplified from genomic DNA with a multiplex PCR assay. The amplified TCR beta libraries were sequenced on the Illumina HiSeq System as 87-base-pair reads. Per the source publication's procedure: Across the 670 or so repertoires, a later analysis counted 78 million or so unique TCR beta chains, roughly 11 million of which were shared by at least two donors. Raw reads were error-corrected and collapsed into unique sequences with a nearest-neighbor algorithm that merged closely related sequences to remove PCR and sequencing errors. CDR3 sequences were aligned to IMGT reference sequences to assign V, D and J gene segments. For a sequence to be retained, at least a six-nucleotide match to both a V gene segment and a J gene segment was required. Rearrangements were called productive when the CDR3 lacked stop codons and stayed in frame with V and J; all others were non-productive. CDR3 was defined according to IMGT convention as the region running from the second conserved V-encoded cysteine to the conserved J-encoded phenylalanine. The earlier analysis of about 610 of the donors excluded any sequence lacking an unambiguous match to a single V gene segment. In an earlier analysis of some 590 of the donors, V segments were called functional above 56.7% productive rearrangements and were called segregating when the between-donor standard deviation exceeded 5%. A statistical classification framework was built to diagnose cytomegalovirus status from the catalog of TCR beta chain sequences. V and J gene assignment, in a later analysis, came from comparing TCR nucleotide sequences with IMGT/GENE-DB human TR gene sequences. In a later analysis, CDR3 sequences and most-parsimonious VDJ recombination scenarios were assigned using the TCRdist pipeline. A later analysis defined each TCR beta chain by its CDR3 amino acid sequence plus V-gene family, and excluded reads lacking a unique V-gene family. As a way to deal with suspected cross-contamination and a sequencing artifact, a later analysis dropped 450 to 700 nucleotide sequences that were highly shared and had low generation probability. For each public chain, a later analysis derived a clonal expansion index from normalized ranks of inferred template counts within each repertoire. A later analysis computed generation probabilities with a VDJ recombination model fitted to out-of-frame rearrangements, and checked the results against IGoR. In a later analysis, hypergeometric tests were used to score TCR-TCR, TCR-HLA and TCR-CMV co-occurrence, with a repertoire-size bias correction applied to TCR pairs. To estimate false discovery rates, a later analysis permuted the HLA or CMV assignments 20 times. A later analysis grouped co-occurring TCRs with DBSCAN, adding TCRdist sequence similarity when clustering within HLA-allele-positive subsets. Repertoires with fewer than 30,000 or more than 120,000 public chains, plus five repertoires with anomalous nucleotide sharing, were excluded from co-occurrence clustering. The table comes from immuneACCESS by way of TCRdb, which keeps in-frame sequences with V and J called. Part of the clones is missing from these tables; in studies checked, under half for an unresolved V gene and the rest for unknown reasons. V and J calls and clone size come straight from that table; D and trimming were deduced from the DNA. The sample profile shows around 100,000 clones; roughly 82% of them were found once. The top ten constitute 10% of the sample.

These data come from a study of cytomegalovirus exposure and HLA in healthy donors (dated by TCRdb to 2016 to 2017). Regarding the study in general: An earlier analysis of more than 550 of the donors reported 276 Gb of sequence data and around 100 million unique TCR beta sequences obtained from some 170 million T cells. About 300 gigabases of sequencing data and roughly 80 million unique TCR sequences made up an early release that covered roughly 670 HLA-typed donors. Of the roughly 400 genotyped donors, approximately 83% fell in the genetic ancestry cluster associated with self-reported Caucasian donors. The aim of the study was to test whether cataloging public T cell receptors could identify signatures of past pathogen exposure. Using immunosequencing, the study profiled T cell repertoires from about 610 subjects and related those repertoires to cytomegalovirus serostatus. A separate validation cohort of 100 to 150 different subjects was used in addition to the roughly 700-subject first cohort. High-throughput TCR immunosequencing, statistical association of individual TCRs with disease status, and machine learning were combined to predict cytomegalovirus infection status. A later analysis re-analyzed previously published TCR beta repertoires from roughly 600 donors and added high-resolution HLA genotyping to study TCR occurrence patterns. In the later analysis, no new phenotypic data were used to find candidate immune exposures; instead, reliance was placed on TCR beta sequences and their occurrence across donors. An earlier analysis of 587 of the donors applied high-throughput TCR beta sequencing to assess whether each TCR beta V gene segment acted as functional or pseudogenic. Donor age, sex, ethnicity and CMV serostatus were compiled alongside the repertoire data. In a later genetic analysis, genome-wide SNP genotypes for about three fifths of the 666 donors were used, and that subset was treated as a discovery cohort. Every discovery cohort repertoire had been produced on one sequencing platform. HLA typing covered class I and class II loci at four-digit resolution. Typing coverage varied by locus: roughly 620-640 donors for A, B, C, DRB1 and DQB1; roughly 500 for DQA1; around 610 for DPA1; 400 to 480 for DPB1. Four to six DR-DQ haplotypes were handled as single units for association and clustering because linkage in the cohort was strong. Among around 400 genotyped donors of the cohort, an average of around 240,000 unique TCR beta nucleotide sequences were sequenced per donor, roughly 20% of them non-productive.

The cohort was made up of 500 to 800 healthy bone marrow donors. At the time of sampling, every cohort member was nominally healthy, though immune exposures that went unrecorded were likely present. The donor tested CMV seronegative and was one of the 352 seronegative cohort members. Each donor provided a peripheral blood sample, and peripheral blood mononuclear cells were used for TCR beta sequencing. Genomic DNA was extracted from the blood cell samples with the Qiagen DNeasy Blood Extraction Kit. CDR1 is given as SNHLY and CDR2 as FYNNEI, both from the germline V gene. Trimming removed 4 bases from V and 4 bases from J; the gene matches leave 6 bases unexplained. The CDR3 holds 14 amino acids from the cysteine to the phenylalanine. This entry keeps only the CDR3 DNA: 42 bases, framed from base 1. Paper-wide results and their limitations: Correlated functional status among segregating V segments might reflect linkage disequilibrium, but an unknown experimental factor could not be ruled out. Because counts were too low, about 18 rarely observed V segments, including chromosome 9 orphons, were excluded from the earlier analysis of 587 of the donors. This cohort had only TCR beta chains sequenced, and the lack of alpha or paired-chain data limited which features could be detected. A later genetic analysis reported fewer N-insertions in productive TCRs among donors in an Asian-associated ancestry cluster than the roughly 700-donor mean. The classifier was reported to diagnose cytomegalovirus status with high specificity and sensitivity in both the original and validation cohorts. According to a later analysis, TCR association rates differed among HLA loci, with DRB1 alleles showing the most associated TCRs and HLA-C alleles showing the fewest. According to a later analysis, most CMV-associated TCR beta chains appeared to be HLA-restricted, and the HLA associations seemed to be driven largely by CMV exposure. V-gene and J-gene trimming of TCR beta chains was associated with a missense DCLRE1C variant in a later genetic analysis, and the association was replicated in an independent cohort. A further reported finding was that TCR beta sequences accurately predicted the HLA-A and HLA-B alleles for most subjects in the first cohort. Most TCR sequences were seen in very few donors, while some public TCRs were found in many individuals. Compared with equally common non-associated chains, HLA-associated TCR beta chains in a later analysis were more clonally expanded and had lower generation probabilities. Several of the top co-occurrence clusters appeared to be linked to parvovirus B19, influenza, CMV and Epstein-Barr virus, according to a later analysis. A group of highly shared sequence variants was considered likely to be a technical artifact of the sequencing pipeline. For the cohort, immune exposure information was limited to CMV serostatus. Roughly uniform sequencing depth across donors was assumed in presence/absence analyses, although this assumption may not hold. An earlier analysis of approximately 500 of the donors showed that most TCR beta V segments appeared in productive rearrangements either about 87% or about 30% of the time, which broadly matched IMGT annotations. Assigning TCR associations to individual alleles was difficult when HLA alleles, especially DR and DQ, strongly co-occurred. At a false discovery rate of 0.05, a later analysis linked some 17,000 TCR beta sequences to specific HLA alleles. Because HLA typing was missing for some donors at each locus, association tests included only the typed subset. Three of the identified cytomegalovirus-associated TCR beta chains were confirmed in vitro to be specific for cytomegalovirus antigens. A total of fewer than 200 TCR beta chains were listed by the study as associated with cytomegalovirus. Because the 87-base-pair reads could not distinguish some IMGT-functional V segments, including TRBV6-2 and TRBV6-3, those segments were excluded. According to the authors, the approach could potentially be generalized to other disease states and immunological phenotypes.

The receptor was derived from a man over 45 in good health and CMV-seronegative. Rearrangement joined TRBV2 to TRBJ2-5; 7 central nucleotides agree with TRBD2. Sequencing was carried out using PBMCs. The CDR3 corresponds to CASSAGRARETQYF. The DNA sequence reads TGTGCCAGCAGTGCGGGGAGGGCTCGAGAGACCCAGTACTTC.